This entry concerns a single TCR beta chain. This clonotype came up many times. This receptor's antigen is unknown. The record has no base qualities; no much larger clone is one base away. cDNA was synthesized by template-switch 5'RACE using a primer carrying a 10-nucleotide random unique molecular identifier by which each TCR transcript was tagged. Every sequencing run yielded over 170 million TCR-beta sequences covering 15-18 subjects. The RNeasy kit was used to extract total RNA. Using the KAPA Real-time Library Amplification kit, TCR-beta VDJ regions were amplified with primers for the TCR constant region and the 5'RACE anchor. A first PCR added sample indexes and Illumina adaptors, after which a second PCR increased the library yield. After Ampure bead purification, the TCR product of roughly 650 bp was size-selected on a 2% E-gel SizeSelection system. Before pooling, library quality was checked on a Bioanalyzer, concentration was measured with Qubit, and libraries were quantified with the Kapa Library Quantification kit. Paired-end 2 x 150 bp sequencing of the libraries was performed on an Illumina HiSeq 2500. To increase sequence diversity, roughly 24-32% phiX was spiked into each library pool. The source study handled its data this way. The UMI-based MiGEC pipeline processed quality-filtered reads and removed over 80% of raw TCR sequences during error correction. IMGT germline references were used for aligning VDJ genes, and each clonotype was defined as a unique CDR3 amino acid sequence together with its V-J genes. Clonal expansion, Shannon diversity and CDR3 relatedness were evaluated with VDJtools (CalcPairwiseDistances, ClusterSamples), while phylogenetic trees were built in CLCbio workbench. A clone was classed as expanded if it had 8 or more unique UMIs, a cutoff based on coefficient-of-variation modelling across technical triplicates. The public reads were reprocessed in TCRdb via fastp at Q25 and MiXCR, keeping in-frame beta chains. Each entry is one CDR3 protein sequence, shown with its most common DNA and genes. These V and J calls derive from TCRdb rather than the authors' analysis. This sample lists around 60,000 distinct CDR3 sequences; roughly 3.5% were detected once. Roughly 7% of the sample belongs to the ten largest clones.

Libraries from unsorted PBMCs were made from 2 million PBMCs kept in RNAlater at -80 degrees C until RNA extraction. The multiple sclerosis patients were enrolled in a US clinical protocol that evaluated disease progression with magnetic resonance imaging. Peripheral blood was subjected to Ficoll-Hypaque density gradient centrifugation to isolate PBMCs, which were then cryopreserved in liquid nitrogen. The data originate from a study of neurological immune-mediated disorders (dated by TCRdb to the late 2010s). The study in broad terms: Among the roughly 34 multiple sclerosis patients, relapsing-remitting MS was present in approximately 31 and secondary progressive MS was present in 3. The study compared peripheral blood TCR-beta repertoires of HTLV-I-associated myelopathy (HAM/TSP) patients, multiple sclerosis patients and healthy controls using UMI-based sequencing. The cohort comprised roughly 65 subjects: around 15 HAM/TSP patients, around 35 multiple sclerosis patients and around 20 healthy controls. Alongside PBMC samples, the set of more than 80 TCR-beta libraries contained longitudinal samples, technical triplicates, and paired CD4+ and CD8+ T-cell subsets that had been sorted.

The CDR3 measures 17 amino acids from cysteine to phenylalanine. Only CDR3 DNA is held: 51 bases, read in frame from base 1. Here is what the overall study found, with its caveats: TCR clonal expansion was highest in HAM/TSP patients and lowest in MS patients, with MS patients falling below even healthy controls. Across subjects, expanded clones never shared an identical CDR3 amino acid sequence, which suggests that the TCR-beta repertoires in every group were private. Phylogenetic analysis grouped repertoires from 18 of 34 MS patients into a cluster of related CDR3 sequences, suggesting a possible repertoire-level signature. The MS cluster was not associated with any clinical or MRI features, and the authors stated that larger cohorts are needed.

This TCR was sampled from a woman in her sixties with multiple sclerosis. Recombination connected TRBV21-1 to TRBJ1-2; the table names TRBD1, a call not compared with the DNA. TRBV21-1 is recorded as a pseudogene. The sample was PBMCs. The bases are TGTGCCAGCAGCAGCAGGGGCCGTGTCAATATTAACTATGGCTACACCTTC. Translation gives CASSSRGRVNINYGYTF.